Listed below are T cell receptor beta chains from one sample, sequenced in a study of T cell repertoires in cytomegalovirus infection. TCRdb itself ran the reads through MiXCR, one entry per CDR3 protein. The sample lists just under 550,000 distinct CDR3 sequences, around 27% occurring once. The sequencing input was PBMCs. These TCRs come from a human donor in good health (CMV status not recorded). Some clones in this sample may be carry-over from other donors' samples. Both conserved end residues are trimmed from each CDR3. Each record gives: J gene, V gene, CDR3 protein.

>TRBJ2-3|TRBV6-2/TRBV6-3
ASSYGRRGQTSTDTQY
>TRBJ2-7|TRBV6-5
ASSYSSSGSYEQY
>TRBJ2-2|TRBV7-4
ASSFGLGLATTPGELF
>TRBJ2-7|TRBV27
ASSRDPLGNEQY
>TRBJ2-2|TRBV24-1
ATSDSGRPGELF
>TRBJ2-1|TRBV4-3
ASSHDYLGNEQF
>TRBJ2-7|TRBV18
ASSGGTLSYEQY
>TRBJ1-2|TRBV7-9
ASSHVVGGRGDYGYT
>TRBJ2-6|TRBV7-2
ASSHRTGGFGANVLT
>TRBJ2-1|TRBV7-8
ASSLAFFREQF
>TRBJ2-3|TRBV20-1
SAAGTSADTQY
>TRBJ2-1|TRBV7-2
ASQRAASAYNEQF
>TRBJ2-2|TRBV7-2
ASSLEPGPGGGELF
>TRBJ2-7|TRBV20-1
SARDIAGTYEQY
>TRBJ1-1|TRBV7-9
ASTYSMMNTEAF
>TRBJ1-6|TRBV25-1
ASSGDTRAANNSPLH
>TRBJ2-2|TRBV7-2
ASSLSFHTGELF
>TRBJ1-3|TRBV9
ASSAGLKRNTIY
>TRBJ1-1|TRBV27
ASSSRTMNTEAF
>TRBJ2-5|TRBV7-2
ASNPRAGGETQY
>TRBJ1-2|TRBV7-2
ASSARTGTANYGYT
>TRBJ2-1|TRBV7-2
ASSGRGSYNEQF
>TRBJ1-5|TRBV10-3
AISESGRLNQPQH
>TRBJ2-1|TRBV11-3
ASSPSGTGDSYNEQF
>TRBJ2-1|TRBV20-1
SATLSGSGSYNEQF
>TRBJ1-1|TRBV30
AWRRQVYTEAF
>TRBJ2-2|TRBV5-4
ASSLPVGELF
>TRBJ1-3|TRBV12-3/TRBV12-4
ASSFRGTGNTIY
>TRBJ2-3|TRBV7-2
ASSLDGTSTDTQY
>TRBJ2-1|TRBV12-3/TRBV12-4
ASTRLAGKSNEQF
>TRBJ2-7|TRBV27
ASSFLRDGEQY
>TRBJ1-2|TRBV19
ASSGRENGYT
>TRBJ1-1|TRBV7-8
ASSPTGGSNTEAF
>TRBJ1-2|TRBV5-1
ASSLEGGQGYT
>TRBJ2-7|TRBV20-1
SARAGPFSSYEQY
>TRBJ2-2|TRBV7-8
ASTRLAGNTGELF
>TRBJ1-4|TRBV10-3
AISEGQNEKLF
>TRBJ1-2|TRBV7-6
ASSLETLGTLGYT
>TRBJ2-3|TRBV29-1
SVAGSESSTDTQY
>TRBJ2-3|TRBV12-3/TRBV12-4
ASSLSLGPSFTDTQY
>TRBJ2-1|TRBV7-2
ASSFQPMMSSYNEQF
>TRBJ2-1|TRBV5-6
ASSPKDRPNEQF
>TRBJ1-5|TRBV11-3
ASWRRTGHQPQH
>TRBJ2-7|TRBV7-2
ASSSRQGSSYEQY
>TRBJ2-2|TRBV7-8
ASSYSASNTGELF
>TRBJ1-3|TRBV28
ASSSHGNTIY
>TRBJ1-2|TRBV13
ASSPAGQDYGYT
>TRBJ1-5|TRBV19
ASLRTGDSNQPQH